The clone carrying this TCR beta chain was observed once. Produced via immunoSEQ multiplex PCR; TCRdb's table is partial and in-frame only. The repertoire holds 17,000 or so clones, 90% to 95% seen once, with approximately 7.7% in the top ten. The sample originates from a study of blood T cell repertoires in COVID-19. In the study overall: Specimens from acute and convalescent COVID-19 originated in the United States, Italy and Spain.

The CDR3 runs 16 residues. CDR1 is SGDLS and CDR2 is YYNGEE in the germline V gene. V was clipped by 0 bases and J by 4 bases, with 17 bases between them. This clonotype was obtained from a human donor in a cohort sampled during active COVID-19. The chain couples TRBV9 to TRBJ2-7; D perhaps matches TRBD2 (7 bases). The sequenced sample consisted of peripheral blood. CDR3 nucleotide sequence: TGTGCCAGCAGCGTAGGAACAGGGCGGGGAGGGTACGAGCAGTACTTC. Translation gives CASSVGTGRGGYEQYF.